Below are 20 T cell receptor beta chains sequenced from a single sample in a study of shared clonotypes between healthy human individuals. Only in-frame clones appear in the TCRdb table, and some are missing; sequencing was by immunoSEQ multiplex PCR. The data show about 1,800,000 clones, roughly 94% seen once. Terminally differentiated effector memory CD45RA+ cells were left out of the naive CD8 fraction, which was CD45RO-negative and positively selected for CCR7. The sample comprised naive CD8+ T cells sorted from blood. The receptors were gathered from a man between 18 and 29 years old in good health.

The CDR3 DNA reads as TGTGCCAGCAGCAAAGGGGGGGGCCAGAACACTGAAGCTTTCTTT. Protein: CASSKGGGQNTEAFF. The V call is TRBV21-1, the J call TRBJ1-1. TRBV21-1 is recorded as a pseudogene. The CDR3 consists of 15 residues.

The chain links TRBV5-6 to TRBJ2-4; no reliable D call. CDR1 and CDR2 (germline): SGHDT, YYEEEE. The CDR3 contains 13 residues. Trimming cost V 4 bases and J 0 bases, with 5 bases left between them. CDR3 loop: CASSQLAKNIQYF. The CDR3 DNA follows: TGTGCCAGCAGCCAACTAGCCAAAAACATTCAGTACTTC. Supplemented by reference TRBV5-6 and TRBJ2-4, the full variable domain reads DAGVTQSPTHLIKTRGQQVTLRCSPKSGHDTVSWYQQALGQGPQFIFQYYEEEERQRGNFPDRFSGHQFPNYSSELNVNALLLGDSALYLCASSQLAKNIQYFGAGTRLSVL.

This clone was observed a few times. The rearrangement joins TRBV19 to TRBJ1-3, with D hard to call. Deletions cut 4 bases from V and 0 bases from J, with 10 bases between. The CDR3 has 15 amino acids. CDR1 LNHDA and CDR2 SQIVND come from the germline V gene (reference sequence). The CDR3 sequence is CASSTDIISGNTIYF. Written as DNA, the CDR3 is TGTGCCAGTAGTACCGACATAATCTCTGGAAACACCATATATTTT. The variable domain in full, with the rest retrieved from reference TRBV19 and TRBJ1-3, is DGGITQSPKYLFRKEGQNVTLSCEQNLNHDAMYWYRQDPGQGLRLIYYSQIVNDFQKGDIAEGYSVSREKKESFPLTVTSAQKNPTAFYLCASSTDIISGNTIYFGEGSWLTVV.

With regard to this clone: It is unclear where the CDR3 begins or ends on the DNA, so no DNA is shown, and the CDR3 is as TCRdb lists it. The chain recombines TRBV10-3 with TRBJ1-1. CDR1 ENHRY and CDR2 SYGVKD come from the germline V gene. The CDR3 spans 14 amino acids, including both terminal residues. Here the CDR3 reads CAISESNLGTGAFF.

With respect to this clone: This specimen includes other DNA sequences encoding the same CDR3. The rearrangement joins TRBV4-3 to TRBJ2-1; possibly TRBD2 for D (6 bases). The CDR3 has 16 amino acids. The V gene's germline CDR1 is LGHNA and CDR2 YSLEER. With 0 bases removed from V and 2 bases from J, the gap between germline ends came to 11 bases. CDR3 sequence reads: CASSQDGTGAYNEQFF. Written as DNA, the CDR3 is TGCGCCAGCAGCCAAGATGGAACGGGAGCCTACAATGAGCAGTTCTTC.

This chain joins TRBV7-9 and TRBJ2-2; perhaps TRBD2 as D (6 bases). Looked up from germline, CDR1 is SEHNR and CDR2 is FQNEAQ (reference sequence). V was trimmed by 3 bases and J by 1 base, leaving 18 bases between them. The CDR3 runs to 18 residues. CDR3 sequence reads: CASSFPVEGPLNTGELFF. Here the CDR3 DNA reads TGTGCCAGCAGCTTCCCGGTGGAGGGACCGCTGAACACCGGGGAGCTGTTTTTT. The entire variable domain, with the rest obtained from reference TRBV7-9 and TRBJ2-2, is as follows: DTGVSQNPRHKITKRGQNVTFRCDPISEHNRLYWYRQTLGQGPEFLTYFQNEAQLEKSRLLSDRFSAERPKGSFSTLEIQRTEQGDSAMYLCASSFPVEGPLNTGELFFGEGSRLTVL.

The genes are TRBV5-1 and TRBJ2-4, with D possibly TRBD1 on 5 matching bases. V was shortened by 2 bases and J by 0 bases, with 18 bases between the two germline ends. The CDR3 is made up of 18 amino acids. CDR1 is SGHRS, CDR2 YFSETQ, per germline. DNA of the CDR3: TGCGCCAGCAGCTTCAGGGAAACTGGGGTTCTAGCCAAAAACATTCAGTACTTC. The encoded protein is CASSFRETGVLAKNIQYF. Using reference TRBV5-1 and TRBJ2-4 for the parts outside the CDR3, the full variable domain is KAGVTQTPRYLIKTRGQQVTLSCSPISGHRSVSWYQQTPGQGLQFLFEYFSETQRNKGNFPGRFSGRQFSNSRSEMNVSTLELGDSALYLCASSFRETGVLAKNIQYFGAGTRLSVL.

The count of this clone is one. This rearrangement joins TRBV29-1 to TRBJ1-3; no clear D gene. The V end lost 6 bases, the J end lost 8 bases, and 29 bases lay between the germline ends. The CDR3 covers 17 residues. Germline V gene lookup returns CDR1 SQVTM and CDR2 ANQGSEA. For the CDR3, the DNA is TGCAGCGTCCCCCCCCGGGAGGAGGGTTTCTTGTCGGACACCATATATTTT. This encodes CSVPPREEGFLSDTIYF.

The CDR3 here is CASRSAGGPDTQYF. Here the CDR3 DNA reads TGTGCCAGTAGATCAGCGGGGGGGCCTGATACGCAGTATTTT. The rearrangement uses TRBV19 and TRBJ2-3, with 10 bases that match TRBD2. Unmatched junction bases numbered 6, after V lost 6 bases and J lost 6 bases. This CDR3 region has 14 residues. Germline V gives CDR1 LNHDA, CDR2 SQIVND (reference sequence).

The chain couples TRBV7-9 to TRBJ2-1; no clear D gene. The V gene lost 2 bases and the J gene lost 5 bases, with 10 bases spanning the gap. The length of the CDR3 is 14 residues. Germline CDR1 reads SEHNR; CDR2 reads FQNEAQ (reference sequence). The CDR3 sequence: CASSLWSPNNEQFF. CDR3 in DNA: TGTGCCAGCAGCTTATGGTCACCAAACAATGAGCAGTTCTTC.

The chain links TRBV5-6 to TRBJ2-7; TRBD1 matches at 11 bases. Trimming took 4 bases from V and 4 from J; bases not matched to a gene: 4. The germline CDR1 and CDR2 sequences are SGHDT and YYEEEE. CDR3 length: 14 residues. CDR3 loop: CASSGTGGGYEQYF. The CDR3 DNA is TGTGCCAGCAGCGGGACAGGGGGTGGGTACGAGCAGTACTTC.

The chain joins TRBV2 to TRBJ2-1; 11 nucleotides line up with TRBD2. Losses at the gene ends were 2 bases for V and 0 bases for J; bases not matched to a gene: 3. The CDR3 loop spans 17 amino acids. In germline, CDR1 is SNHLY, CDR2 FYNNEI. CDR3 protein: CASSERGTSGSYNEQFF. In nucleotides, the CDR3 is TGTGCCAGCAGTGAACGCGGGACTAGCGGCTCCTACAATGAGCAGTTCTTC.

This rearrangement joins TRBV7-9 to TRBJ2-5, with a tentative D call TRBD2 (6 bases). The CDR3 runs to 15 residues. V shed 3 bases and J shed 5 bases, with 16 bases lying between them. Germline V lookup: CDR1 SEHNR, CDR2 FQNEAQ (reference sequence). The CDR3 nucleotides are TGTGCCAGCAGCTTCTACTCTAGCGTCGGGGAGACCCAGTACTTC. Amino acid sequence: CASSFYSSVGETQYF.

The rearrangement links TRBV28 to TRBJ2-3, with 10 bases that match TRBD2. The CDR3 contains 16 residues. Germline values: CDR1 MDHEN, CDR2 SYDVKM. V shed 5 bases and J 4 bases; nucleotides not matched to a gene: 9. This chain's CDR3 is CASSQRGGGFADTQYF. CDR3 coding DNA: TGTGCCAGCAGTCAGCGGGGGGGCGGGTTCGCAGATACGCAGTATTTT.

V and J are TRBV7-9 and TRBJ2-7, with unresolved D. Trimming removed 4 bases at V and 5 bases at J, with 21 bases between. CDR3 length equals 16 residues. Germline V CDR1 and CDR2: SEHNR, FQNEAQ (reference sequence). Here the CDR3 reads CASSSSRTQGKDEQYF. The CDR3 DNA is TGTGCCAGCAGCTCTTCCCGGACCCAAGGAAAGGACGAGCAGTACTTC.

This chain joins TRBV19 and TRBJ2-7; D gene unclear. The CDR3 totals 13 residues. In germline, CDR1 is LNHDA, CDR2 SQIVND (reference sequence). Deletions cut 0 bases from V and 4 bases from J, with 7 bases between. CDR3 amino acids: CASSIDPFYEQYF. The CDR3 coding sequence is TGTGCCAGTAGTATAGATCCGTTTTACGAGCAGTACTTC.

This rearrangement joins TRBV14 to TRBJ2-2; a possible D gene is TRBD2 (6 bases). Germline CDR1 SGHDN, CDR2 FVKESK. The CDR3 is 18 amino acids. Trimming stripped 0 bases from V and 0 bases from J, with 14 bases between. The CDR3 here is CASSQDAGQKANTGELFF. CDR3 bases: TGTGCCAGCAGCCAAGACGCGGGGCAGAAAGCGAACACCGGGGAGCTGTTTTTT.

This clone was detected only once. The same CDR3 arises from other DNA sequences in this sample as well. The V gene is TRBV9, the J gene TRBJ2-2; the D gene is possibly TRBD2 (5 bases). The CDR3 is made up of 13 amino acids. Germline CDR1 and CDR2: SGDLS and YYNGEE. The V end was cut by 4 bases, the J end by 5 bases, with 9 bases between. CDR3 DNA: TGTGCCAGCAGCACGAGCGGTACCGGGGAGCTGTTTTTT. This gives the protein CASSTSGTGELFF.

The rearrangement uses TRBV5-1 and TRBJ2-7; D is uncertain. The CDR3 length is 14 residues. Trimming took 0 bases from V and 3 from J, leaving 10 bases between them. Germline CDR1 reads SGHRS; CDR2 reads YFSETQ. CDR3 loop: CASSLEPVYYEQYF. The CDR3 DNA is TGCGCCAGCAGCTTGGAGCCGGTGTACTACGAGCAGTACTTC.

This clone was detected once. The chain uses TRBV7-3 and TRBJ2-3; TRBD1 aligns across 7 bases. J lost 4 bases, V lost 5 bases, and 12 bases had no gene match. The CDR3 is 16 residues long. The germline CDR1 and CDR2 sequences are SGHTA and FQGTGA. CDR3 amino acids: CASSLGDSIGADTQYF. DNA for the CDR3: TGTGCCAGCAGCCTAGGGGACAGTATAGGTGCAGATACGCAGTATTTT.